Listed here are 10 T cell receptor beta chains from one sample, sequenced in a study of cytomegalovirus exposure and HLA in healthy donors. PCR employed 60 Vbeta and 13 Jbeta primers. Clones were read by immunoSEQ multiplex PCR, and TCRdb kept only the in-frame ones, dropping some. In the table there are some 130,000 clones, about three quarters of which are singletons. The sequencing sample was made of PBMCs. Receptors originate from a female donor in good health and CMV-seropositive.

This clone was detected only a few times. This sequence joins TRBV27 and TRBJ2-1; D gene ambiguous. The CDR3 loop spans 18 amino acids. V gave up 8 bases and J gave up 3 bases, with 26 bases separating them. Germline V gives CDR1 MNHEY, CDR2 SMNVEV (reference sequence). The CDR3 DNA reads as TGTGCCAGCCGCATCGGTAGATCTGTAGGCGGTAGCTACAATGAGCAGTTCTTC. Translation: CASRIGRSVGGSYNEQFF.

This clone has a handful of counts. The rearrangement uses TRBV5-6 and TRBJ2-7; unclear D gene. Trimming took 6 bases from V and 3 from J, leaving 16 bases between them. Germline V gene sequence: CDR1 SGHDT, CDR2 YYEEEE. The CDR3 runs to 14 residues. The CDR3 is CASNPARLHYEQYF. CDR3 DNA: TGTGCCAGCAATCCTGCCAGGCTCCACTACGAGCAGTACTTC.

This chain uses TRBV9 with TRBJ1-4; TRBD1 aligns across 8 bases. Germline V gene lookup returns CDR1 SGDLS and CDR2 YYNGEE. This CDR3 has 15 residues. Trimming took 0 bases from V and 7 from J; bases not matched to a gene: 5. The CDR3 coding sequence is TGTGCCAGCAGCGTAGGCGGACAGGGTCGTGAAAAACTGTTTTTT. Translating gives CASSVGGQGREKLFF.

CDR3 sequence: CASSLGDAGLAVYF. In nucleotides, the CDR3 is TGTGCCAGCAGCTTAGGTGATGCGGGACTAGCGGTCTACTTC. The chain uses TRBV11-2 and TRBJ2-7; 11 positions match TRBD2. Germline CDR1 SGHAT, CDR2 FQNNGV. After removal of 1 base from V and 13 bases from J, the junction contained 9 bases not matched to a gene. The CDR3 has 14 amino acids.

This chain's CDR3 is CASRLAGGANTGELFF. The CDR3 coding sequence is TGTGCCAGTAGGCTAGCGGGGGGAGCGAACACCGGGGAGCTGTTTTTT. The rearrangement links TRBV19 to TRBJ2-2; 11 nucleotides agree with TRBD2. Trimming cost V 6 bases and J 0 bases; bases outside gene matches: 3. Germline values: CDR1 LNHDA, CDR2 SQIVND (reference sequence). This CDR3 has 16 amino acids.

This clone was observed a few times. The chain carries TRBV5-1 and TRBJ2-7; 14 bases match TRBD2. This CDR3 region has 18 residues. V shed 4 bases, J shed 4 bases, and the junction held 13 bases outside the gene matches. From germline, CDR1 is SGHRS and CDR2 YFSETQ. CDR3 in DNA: TGCGCCAGCAGCGGGGGACTAGCGGGAGTAACTCGTAGATACGAGCAGTACTTC. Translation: CASSGGLAGVTRRYEQYF.

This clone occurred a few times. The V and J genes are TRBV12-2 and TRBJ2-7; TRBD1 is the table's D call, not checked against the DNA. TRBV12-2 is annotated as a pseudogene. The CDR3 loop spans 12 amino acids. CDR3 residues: CASRSGQDEQYF. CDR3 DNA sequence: TGTGCAAGTCGCTCTGGACAGGACGAGCAGTACTTC.

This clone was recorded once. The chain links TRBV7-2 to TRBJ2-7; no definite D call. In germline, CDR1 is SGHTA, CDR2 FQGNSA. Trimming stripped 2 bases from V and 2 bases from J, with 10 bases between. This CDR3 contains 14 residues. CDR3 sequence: CASSLPGLAYEQYF. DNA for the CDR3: TGTGCCAGCAGCTTACCAGGCCTTGCCTACGAGCAGTACTTC.

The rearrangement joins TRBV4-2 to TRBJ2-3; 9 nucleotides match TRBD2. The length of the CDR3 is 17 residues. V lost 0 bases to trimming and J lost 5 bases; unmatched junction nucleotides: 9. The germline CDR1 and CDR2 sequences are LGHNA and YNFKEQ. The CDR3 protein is CASSQESAGGAKDTQYF. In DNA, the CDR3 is TGTGCCAGCAGCCAAGAGTCTGCGGGGGGGGCTAAAGATACGCAGTATTTT.

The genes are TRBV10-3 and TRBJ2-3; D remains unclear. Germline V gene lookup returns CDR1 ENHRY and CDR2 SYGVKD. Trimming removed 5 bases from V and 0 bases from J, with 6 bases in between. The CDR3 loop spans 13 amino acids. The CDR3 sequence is CAISSSSTDTQYF. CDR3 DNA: TGTGCCATCAGTTCCTCTAGCACAGATACGCAGTATTTT.